These 30 T cell receptor beta chains originate from one sample sequenced in a study of blood T cell repertoires in COVID-19. Profiling relied on immunoSEQ multiplex PCR, and the TCRdb table lists in-frame clones only, not all of them. The sample has hundreds of thousands of clones; less than 90% are singletons. Sequencing used PBMCs or T cells enriched from blood (not recorded which). The source of these receptors is a woman in her fifties or sixties in a cohort exposed to, infected with or recovered from COVID-19 (not recorded which).

This clone was detected once. The V gene is TRBV27, the J gene TRBJ1-5, with D perhaps TRBD1 (5 bases). The CDR3 has 15 residues. Trimming stripped 2 bases from V and 0 bases from J, with 8 bases between. CDR1 and CDR2 from the germline V gene are MNHEY and SMNVEV (reference sequence). CDR3 region: CASSLGGGSNQPQHF. The CDR3 DNA reads as TGTGCCAGCAGTTTAGGGGGGGGTAGCAATCAGCCCCAGCATTTT.

A note on this clone: One junction end does not reproduce the germline sequence, and a read error may be involved. CDR3 DNA sequence: TGTGCCAGCAGCAGAACGGGGGGCTCCGACAATGAGCAGTTCTTC. As protein: CASSRTGGSDNEQFF. The chain uses TRBV7-8 and TRBJ2-1; tentative D call: TRBD2 (7 bases). Germline V gene lookup returns CDR1 SGHVS and CDR2 FQNEAQ. There are 15 residues in the CDR3.

The chain combines TRBV5-1 with TRBJ1-1; 7 nucleotides line up with TRBD1. The CDR3 loop spans 14 amino acids. The germline V gene encodes CDR1 SGHRS and CDR2 YFSETQ. After removal of 5 bases from V and 0 bases from J, the junction contained 4 bases not matched to a gene. The CDR3: CASSRDSMNTEAFF. In DNA form, the CDR3 reads TGCGCCAGCAGTCGGGACAGTATGAACACTGAAGCTTTCTTT.

The V and J genes are TRBV29-1 and TRBJ2-5, with 9 nucleotides matching TRBD1. CDR1 is SQVTM and CDR2 is ANQGSEA in the germline V gene. V trimming: 5 bases; J trimming: 5 bases; junction bases outside the gene matches: 6. The CDR3 is 13 residues long. The CDR3 is CSVRWDRVETQYF. DNA for the CDR3: TGCAGCGTTCGGTGGGACAGGGTGGAGACCCAGTACTTC.

V usage is TRBV5-1 and J usage is TRBJ1-6; TRBD1 is a possible D gene (6 bases). Deletions cut 3 bases from V and 6 bases from J, with 16 bases between. Germline V gene lookup returns CDR1 SGHRS and CDR2 YFSETQ. The CDR3 is made up of 16 amino acids. As DNA, the CDR3 is TGCGCCAGCAGCTCCGCGGACAGCTCTTTTAATTCACCCCTCCACTTT. Its protein is CASSSADSSFNSPLHF.

V gene TRBV7-8 combines with J gene TRBJ2-2, with D perhaps TRBD2 (6 bases). Germline assignment: CDR1 SGHVS and CDR2 FQNEAQ. Trimming stripped 5 bases from V and 2 bases from J, with 18 bases between. This CDR3 is built from 17 residues. CDR3 sequence: CASSRGASDGNTGELFF. In DNA, the CDR3 is TGTGCCAGCAGCCGAGGGGCTAGCGACGGAAACACCGGGGAGCTGTTTTTT.

This chain joins TRBV18 and TRBJ1-1, with a tentative D call TRBD1 (5 bases). Trimming stripped 3 bases from V and 1 base from J, with 6 bases between. This CDR3 has 13 residues. Germline lookup yields CDR1 KGHSH and CDR2 LQKENI. The chain's CDR3 is CASSPGGNTEAFF. DNA for the CDR3: TGTGCCAGCTCACCGGGGGGGAACACTGAAGCTTTCTTT.

This chain uses TRBV7-8 with TRBJ1-1; D is possibly TRBD1 (5 bases). The V end was cut by 1 base, the J end by 8 bases, with 14 bases between. The CDR3 spans 14 residues. Germline loops: CDR1 SGHVS, CDR2 FQNEAQ. CDR3 nucleotide sequence: TGTGCCAGCAGCTTAGGAAGGTACAGGAAGGAAGCTTTCTTT. Its protein product is CASSLGRYRKEAFF.

This clone was found a few times. The gene calls are TRBV2 and TRBJ1-1, with 7 bases matching TRBD1. Germline V lookup: CDR1 SNHLY, CDR2 FYNNEI. The CDR3 is 12 amino acids. Trimming at V came to 8 bases and at J to 7 bases, leaving 7 bases not matched to a gene. In DNA, the CDR3 is TGTGCCAGCCAATCTCGACAGGGTGAAGCTTTCTTT. Its translation is CASQSRQGEAFF.

The rearrangement joins TRBV7-2 to TRBJ2-3; 9 nucleotides line up with TRBD1. Germline CDR1 and CDR2: SGHTA and FQGNSA. The CDR3 extends over 15 amino acids. After removal of 2 bases from V and 5 bases from J, the junction contained 5 bases not matched to a gene. CDR3 DNA sequence: TGTGCCAGCAGCTTAAATGGACAGGGGAAAGATACGCAGTATTTT. It translates to CASSLNGQGKDTQYF.

The V and J genes are TRBV19 and TRBJ1-5; no reliable D call. The CDR3 is 13 amino acids. Germline V gene sequence: CDR1 LNHDA, CDR2 SQIVND (reference sequence). The germline V and J ends were trimmed by 4 bases and 4 bases, with 8 bases remaining between them. CDR3 in DNA: TGTGCCAGTAGTACCGGGGTAAATCAGCCCCAGCATTTT. Translating it yields CASSTGVNQPQHF.

The genes are TRBV5-4 and TRBJ1-2; perhaps TRBD1 as D (6 bases). Germline V gene data show CDR1 as SGHNT and CDR2 as YYREEE (reference sequence). The CDR3 is 15 amino acids. The ends were cut back, 10 bases at V and 8 bases at J, with 27 bases in the middle. This chain's CDR3 is CAGRTQGKGVAGYTF. The CDR3 nucleotides read TGTGCCGGCCGTACTCAGGGCAAGGGGGTCGCGGGCTACACCTTC.

The chain carries TRBV19 and TRBJ2-7, with TRBD1 matching 11 bases. The ends lost 8 bases at V and 4 bases at J; junction bases unmatched: 7. Germline V CDR1 and CDR2: LNHDA, SQIVND (reference sequence). CDR3 size: 14 residues. The CDR3 DNA follows: TGTGCCAGTGGGGGTGGACAGGGGGCATACGAGCAGTACTTC. This codes for CASGGGQGAYEQYF.

This clone was counted only a few times. V is TRBV6-2 or TRBV6-3 and J is TRBJ2-3; TRBD2 agrees at 9 bases. The CDR3 is 14 residues long. Trimming took 5 bases from V and 6 from J; bases not matched to a gene: 6. Germline V gene data show CDR1 as MNHEY and CDR2 as SVGEGT. This CDR3 is CASSGLARGDTQYF. The CDR3 DNA follows: TGTGCCAGCAGTGGACTAGCGAGAGGGGATACGCAGTATTTT.

The chain joins TRBV6-5 to TRBJ1-2; weak D call: TRBD1 (5 bases). The V end lost 4 bases, the J end lost 8 bases, and 8 bases lay between the germline ends. CDR1 and CDR2 (germline): MNHEY, SVGAGI. The CDR3 runs 11 residues. The CDR3 sequence: CASSSDIGYTF. The CDR3 DNA reads TGTGCCAGCAGTTCGGACATCGGCTACACCTTC.

This sequence joins TRBV30 and TRBJ2-3; maybe TRBD2 (6 bases). Trimming stripped 2 bases from V and 0 bases from J, with 12 bases between. Per germline, CDR1 GTSNPN and CDR2 SVGIG (reference sequence). CDR3 size: 15 residues. CDR3 sequence (DNA): TGTGCCTGGAGTTTAGCGGACCCTAGCACAGATACGCAGTATTTT. This sequence encodes CAWSLADPSTDTQYF. Filled out from reference TRBV30 and TRBJ2-3, the complete variable domain reads SQTIHQWPATLVQPVGSPLSLECTVEGTSNPNLYWYRQAAGRGLQLLFYSVGIGQISSEVPQNLSASRPQDRQFILSSKKLLLSDSGFYLCAWSLADPSTDTQYFGPGTRLTVL.

The rearrangement links TRBV23-1 to TRBJ2-7; tentative D call: TRBD1 (6 bases). TRBV23-1 is noted as an ORF with a role that remains uncertain. V lost 3 bases and J 0 bases, leaving 12 bases between the germline ends. The CDR3 totals 15 residues. CDR3 nucleotides: TGCGCCAGCAGTCAGTCGACAGGTAGCTCCTACGAGCAGTACTTC. Translation gives CASSQSTGSSYEQYF.

The J gene is TRBJ2-5, the V gene TRBV7-2; TRBD1 matches 8 bases. Germline-derived CDR1 and CDR2 are SGHTA and FQGNSA. V was pared by 1 base and J by 7 bases, with 11 bases of the junction left unmatched. The CDR3 consists of 16 residues. CDR3 residues: CASSLVSGGASGTQYF. The DNA for the CDR3 is TGTGCCAGCAGCTTAGTCTCAGGGGGCGCGTCGGGGACCCAGTACTTC.

The chain uses TRBV5-6 and TRBJ1-5; D might be TRBD1 (5 bases). This CDR3 comprises 16 residues. CDR1 is SGHDT, CDR2 YYEEEE, per germline. With 0 bases removed from V and 1 base from J, the gap between germline ends came to 11 bases. The CDR3 DNA reads TGTGCCAGCAGCTTGGGTGGGGGGATGAGCAATCAGCCCCAGCATTTT. This sequence encodes CASSLGGGMSNQPQHF.

The chain is built from TRBV9 and TRBJ2-2, with 8 bases identical to TRBD2. V gave up 0 bases and J gave up 5 bases; unmatched junction bases: 12. The germline CDR1 and CDR2 sequences are SGDLS and YYNGEE. This CDR3 has 18 residues. The CDR3 protein is CASSVGSLAGLRTGELFF. In DNA, the CDR3 is TGTGCCAGCAGCGTAGGATCCCTAGCGGGTCTCCGTACCGGGGAGCTGTTTTTT. The entire variable domain, with the rest obtained from reference TRBV9 and TRBJ2-2, is as follows: DSGVTQTPKHLITATGQRVTLRCSPRSGDLSVYWYQQSLDQGLQFLIQYYNGEERAKGNILERFSAQQFPDLHSELNLSSLELGDSALYFCASSVGSLAGLRTGELFFGEGSRLTVL.

This chain connects TRBV7-2 to TRBJ1-2; 10 bases fit TRBD1. This CDR3 has 16 residues. V was pared by 5 bases and J by 3 bases, with 9 bases of the junction left unmatched. Germline V gene sequence: CDR1 SGHTA, CDR2 FQGNSA. CDR3 residues: CASSGGGTGVDYGYTF. The CDR3 DNA reads as TGTGCCAGCAGCGGAGGTGGGACAGGGGTCGACTATGGCTACACCTTC.

This chain connects TRBV5-6 to TRBJ2-7; no definite D call. From germline, CDR1 is SGHDT and CDR2 YYEEEE. The CDR3 extends over 15 amino acids. Trimming removed 0 bases from V and 5 bases from J, with 15 bases in between. As DNA, the CDR3 is TGTGCCAGCAGCTTGGCCCCTCAGGCCGTGGACGAGCAGTACTTC. Amino acids: CASSLAPQAVDEQYF.

V and J are TRBV6-5 and TRBJ2-3; D perhaps matches TRBD2 (6 bases). The V gene lost 8 bases and the J gene lost 2 bases, with 14 bases spanning the gap. The CDR3 has 14 amino acids. Germline-derived CDR1 and CDR2 are MNHEY and SVGAGI. In DNA form, the CDR3 reads TGTGCCAGCCAGAGGGACTGGTCCACAGATACGCAGTATTTT. Amino acid sequence: CASQRDWSTDTQYF.

The chain uses TRBV24-1 and TRBJ1-3, with 11 bases fitting TRBD1. Trimming cost V 5 bases and J 3 bases; bases outside gene matches: 14. The CDR3 extends over 19 amino acids. CDR1 is KGHDR, CDR2 SFDVKD, per germline. CDR3 sequence (DNA): TGTGCCACCAGTGTTCCGGGACAGGGGGTCTTGCGCTTTGGAAACACCATATATTTT. It encodes CATSVPGQGVLRFGNTIYF.

The CDR3 spells CASSLTGGSPYEQYF. DNA of the CDR3: TGTGCCAGCAGCCTTACAGGGGGCAGCCCCTACGAGCAGTACTTC. The J gene is TRBJ2-7, the V gene TRBV9; TRBD1 matches 9 bases. The CDR3 consists of 15 residues. CDR1 SGDLS and CDR2 YYNGEE come from the germline V gene. Unmatched junction bases numbered 7, after V lost 4 bases and J lost 2 bases.

The chain has TRBV5-1 and TRBJ2-3; TRBD2 matches at 11 bases. The germline gives CDR1 SGHRS, CDR2 YFSETQ. The CDR3 contains 18 residues. Trimming cost V 0 bases and J 0 bases; bases outside gene matches: 6. The CDR3 DNA reads TGCGCCAGCAGCTTGGCACCAAGGACTAGCGGGAGCACAGATACGCAGTATTTT. Protein sequence: CASSLAPRTSGSTDTQYF.

This chain uses TRBV30 with TRBJ1-2; D unclear. This CDR3 region has 13 residues. CDR1 and CDR2 (germline): GTSNPN, SVGIG (reference sequence). V was pared by 1 base and J by 8 bases, with 14 bases between. CDR3 bases: TGTGCCTGGAGTGGCTCTAGGCTCCTGGGCTACACCTTC. Translation gives CAWSGSRLLGYTF.

The chain combines TRBV6-4 with TRBJ2-1, with TRBD2 identical over 11 bases. V lost 3 bases, J lost 3 bases, and 4 bases stayed unmatched. The CDR3 runs to 16 residues. Germline CDR1 MRHNA, CDR2 SNTAGT. The CDR3 loop reads CASSEIAGGIYNEQFF. As DNA, the CDR3 is TGTGCCAGCAGTGAAATAGCGGGGGGGATCTACAATGAGCAGTTCTTC.

The genes are TRBV7-2 and TRBJ1-4; D is unresolved. The germline V gene has CDR1 SGHTA and CDR2 FQGNSA. V lost 4 bases, J lost 3 bases, and 12 bases lay in between. The CDR3 loop spans 15 amino acids. CDR3 protein: CASSSPSVPNEKLFF. For the CDR3, the DNA is TGTGCCAGCAGCTCCCCGAGTGTGCCTAATGAAAAACTGTTTTTT.

The chain couples TRBV6-5 to TRBJ2-7; no firm D call. Germline CDR1 reads MNHEY; CDR2 reads SVGAGI. The germline V and J ends were trimmed by 8 bases and 2 bases, with 7 bases remaining between them. The CDR3 contains 11 residues. The CDR3 region has the DNA TGTGCCAGCCGAGTAGCCTACGAGCAGTACTTC. It is translated as CASRVAYEQYF.